The 26 T cell receptor beta chains in this list originate from one sample, sequenced in a study of T cells in narcolepsy. Profiled with immunoSEQ multiplex PCR; TCRdb holds only in-frame clones, not every one. The top ten clones hold 0.8% to 0.9% of a sample with some 30,000 clones, around 87% of them seen once. Sequencing was performed on memory (CD45RA-) CD4+ T cells from blood. The receptors come from a human donor in good health.

The chain links TRBV5-1 to TRBJ2-1; TRBD2 aligns across 8 bases. The CDR3 consists of 17 residues. Germline V lookup: CDR1 SGHRS, CDR2 YFSETQ. V lost 4 bases and J lost 4; bases outside the gene matches: 13. CDR3 DNA: TGCGCCAGCAGCCCCACCCCACTAGCGGAGATTTACAATGAGCAGTTCTTC. Protein sequence: CASSPTPLAEIYNEQFF.

This clone was seen a single time. The rearrangement uses TRBV7-2 and TRBJ2-7; weak D call: TRBD2 (5 bases). CDR1 and CDR2 (germline): SGHTA, FQGNSA. The CDR3 has 16 residues. Trimming removed 2 bases from V and 3 bases from J, with 17 bases in between. The CDR3 loop is CASSLRGPPAVYEQYF. The CDR3, as DNA: TGTGCCAGCAGCTTACGCGGGCCCCCGGCGGTCTACGAGCAGTACTTC.

The chain recombines TRBV25-1 with TRBJ2-5, with D possibly TRBD1 on 6 matching bases. Germline CDR1 is MGHDK and CDR2 is SYGVNS. Trimming removed 4 bases at V and 2 bases at J, with 11 bases between. The CDR3 has 14 residues. CDR3 bases: TGTGCCAGCAGTGCCTGGGGGCTTCAAGAGACCCAGTACTTC. Its translation is CASSAWGLQETQYF.

The V call is TRBV11-2, the J call TRBJ2-3; unclear D gene. V was shortened by 4 bases and J by 4 bases, with 12 bases between the two germline ends. This CDR3 region has 14 residues. Germline values: CDR1 SGHAT, CDR2 FQNNGV. In DNA, the CDR3 is TGTGCCAGCAGCTCGCTTACTATAGCAGATACGCAGTATTTT. Protein: CASSSLTIADTQYF.

The chain couples TRBV5-6 to TRBJ2-5; D may be TRBD2 (7 bases). The CDR3 extends over 15 amino acids. CDR1 and CDR2 from the germline V gene are SGHDT and YYEEEE. Trimming removed 4 bases from V and 9 bases from J, with 22 bases in between. CDR3 region: CASSRWEGRQGSQYF. CDR3 nucleotide sequence: TGTGCCAGCAGCCGATGGGAGGGACGCCAGGGGTCCCAGTACTTC.

The chain is built from TRBV27 and TRBJ1-2; maybe TRBD1 (5 bases). V gave up 2 bases and J gave up 4 bases, with 8 bases separating them. The CDR3 sequence is 13 residues long. Germline V gene data show CDR1 as MNHEY and CDR2 as SMNVEV (reference sequence). The CDR3: CASSLQGSYGYTF. In DNA form, the CDR3 reads TGTGCCAGCAGTTTACAGGGTAGCTATGGCTACACCTTC.

The chain joins TRBV12-5 to TRBJ2-2; D uncertain. This CDR3 has 12 amino acids. The germline V and J ends were trimmed by 1 base and 7 bases, with 4 bases remaining between them. Germline CDR1 LGHNT, CDR2 FRNRAP. The CDR3 sequence: CASGLGGGELFF. CDR3 DNA sequence: TGTGCTAGTGGTTTGGGAGGCGGGGAGCTGTTTTTT.

The chain carries TRBV6-5 and TRBJ1-1, with D perhaps matching TRBD1 (5 bases). Germline CDR1 and CDR2: MNHEY and SVGAGI. V dropped 0 bases and J dropped 5 bases, with 10 bases sitting between them. The CDR3 loop spans 14 amino acids. The CDR3 region is CASSYSGVSTEAFF. As DNA, the CDR3 is TGTGCCAGCAGTTACTCGGGGGTTTCTACTGAAGCTTTCTTT.

The gene calls are TRBV6-1 and TRBJ2-1, with 9 bases identical to TRBD2. Germline CDR1 is MNHNS and CDR2 is SASEGT. With 6 bases clipped from V and 4 bases from J, the junction kept 7 bases outside the gene matches. This CDR3 is 15 amino acids long. The CDR3 bases are TGTGCCAGCAGAGAACGACTAGCGGCATACAATGAGCAGTTCTTC. Amino acid sequence: CASRERLAAYNEQFF.

The chain recombines TRBV9 with TRBJ2-5, with a weak D call TRBD2 (6 bases). Trimming took 2 bases from V and 0 from J, leaving 14 bases between them. CDR3 length equals 16 residues. Germline V gene lookup returns CDR1 SGDLS and CDR2 YYNGEE. The CDR3 is CASSVEDSGYQETQYF. The CDR3 bases are TGTGCCAGCAGCGTCGAAGATAGCGGCTACCAAGAGACCCAGTACTTC.

The V and J genes are TRBV4-1 and TRBJ1-1; tentatively, D is TRBD1 (6 bases). The V and J ends lost 6 bases and 4 bases respectively, with 12 bases between them. The CDR3 spans 13 residues. CDR1 is MGHRA, CDR2 YSYEKL, per germline. The CDR3 loop reads CASRGRGITEAFF. Here the CDR3 DNA reads TGCGCCAGCAGAGGCAGGGGAATCACTGAAGCTTTCTTT.

V is TRBV18 and J is TRBJ1-2; D call uncertain. CDR3 length: 14 amino acids. Trimming shortened V by 2 bases and J by 0 bases, and 7 bases separated the two germline ends. Germline lookup yields CDR1 KGHSH and CDR2 LQKENI. The CDR3 nucleotides are TGTGCCAGCTCACCAATCCGGGCTAACTATGGCTACACCTTC. Translating it yields CASSPIRANYGYTF.

This clone appeared a single time. The V call is TRBV18, the J call TRBJ1-3, with TRBD1 matching over 7 bases. Unmatched junction bases numbered 8, after V lost 2 bases and J lost 4 bases. This CDR3 contains 16 residues. Germline V gene sequence: CDR1 KGHSH, CDR2 LQKENI. The CDR3 DNA reads TGTGCCAGCTCACCAAGGGGGCTCGAGGCAGGAAACACCATATATTTT. This translates into CASSPRGLEAGNTIYF.

In nucleotides, the CDR3 is TGCGCCAGCCGAGCTGCAATTCTCACCGGGGAGCTGTTTTTT. It codes for CASRAAILTGELFF. The rearrangement uses TRBV5-1 and TRBJ2-2; D remains unclear. The germline CDR1 and CDR2 sequences are SGHRS and YFSETQ. The germline V and J ends were trimmed by 7 bases and 4 bases, with 14 bases remaining between them. This CDR3 is built from 14 residues.

The J gene is TRBJ1-2, the V gene TRBV7-6; unclear D gene. Germline V gene lookup returns CDR1 SGHVS and CDR2 FNYEAQ. The CDR3 consists of 15 residues. Trimming removed 2 bases from V and 3 bases from J, with 13 bases in between. The CDR3: CASSLSGTADYGYTF. In DNA form, the CDR3 reads TGTGCCAGCAGCTTATCTGGCACGGCGGACTATGGCTACACCTTC.

In DNA, the CDR3 is TGTGCCAGCACCGTGGGAAGGGCGAACACCGGGGAGCTGTTTTTT. It specifies CASTVGRANTGELFF. The chain has TRBV5-5 and TRBJ2-2, with D unresolved. The CDR3 has 15 amino acids. Trimming took 6 bases from V and 0 from J, leaving 12 bases between them. Germline assignment: CDR1 SGHKS and CDR2 YYEKEE (reference sequence).

This chain links TRBV11-2 with TRBJ2-1; D call uncertain. The V and J ends lost 1 base and 4 bases respectively, with 8 bases between them. This CDR3 has 14 amino acids. The germline V gene has CDR1 SGHAT and CDR2 FQNNGV. CDR3 DNA: TGTGCCAGCAGCTTAGCTGGATTGTACAATGAGCAGTTCTTC. Protein sequence: CASSLAGLYNEQFF. The whole variable domain, remainder taken from reference TRBV11-2 and TRBJ2-1, is EAGVAQSPRYKIIEKRQSVAFWCNPISGHATLYWYQQILGQGPKLLIQFQNNGVVDDSQLPKDRFSAERLKGVDSTLKIQPAKLEDSAVYLCASSLAGLYNEQFFGPGTRLTVL.

The rearrangement links TRBV9 to TRBJ2-7; no clear D gene. Germline V gives CDR1 SGDLS, CDR2 YYNGEE. Trimming stripped 3 bases from V and 6 bases from J, with 19 bases between. The CDR3 runs to 15 residues. CDR3 sequence reads: CASSGLGSGQGEQYF. CDR3 in DNA: TGTGCCAGCAGCGGCCTAGGGTCGGGTCAAGGCGAGCAGTACTTC.

The V and J genes are TRBV25-1 and TRBJ1-1; D is perhaps TRBD1 (5 bases). V lost 5 bases and J lost 0, with 10 bases in between. Germline CDR1 is MGHDK and CDR2 is SYGVNS. CDR3 size: 14 residues. The DNA for the CDR3 is TGTGCCAGCAGTCCGTCAGGGATGAACACTGAAGCTTTCTTT. Amino acids: CASSPSGMNTEAFF.

The chain employs TRBV7-2 and TRBJ2-3; no clear D gene. Deletions cut 3 bases from V and 3 bases from J, with 7 bases between. CDR3 size: 13 residues. Per germline, CDR1 SGHTA and CDR2 FQGNSA. The DNA for the CDR3 is TGTGCCAGCAGCTTGGTCGGAACAGATACGCAGTATTTT. Translating it yields CASSLVGTDTQYF.

The rearrangement links TRBV27 to TRBJ1-2; 9 bases agree with TRBD1. Unmatched junction bases numbered 13, after V lost 4 bases and J lost 7 bases. This CDR3 region has 16 residues. Germline CDR1 reads MNHEY; CDR2 reads SMNVEV (reference sequence). The CDR3 region is CASSSPSGQGLSGYTF. CDR3 DNA sequence: TGTGCCAGCAGTTCCCCTTCGGGACAGGGCCTCTCTGGCTACACCTTC.

This sequence joins TRBV7-6 and TRBJ2-3; TRBD2 aligns across 8 bases. There are 14 residues in the CDR3. CDR1 SGHVS and CDR2 FNYEAQ come from the germline V gene. Trimming cost V 5 bases and J 0 bases; bases outside gene matches: 1. As DNA, the CDR3 is TGTGCCAGCAGCGCTAGCGGGAGCACAGATACGCAGTATTTT. It is translated as CASSASGSTDTQYF.

The genes are TRBV5-6 and TRBJ2-7, with D uncertain. The germline gives CDR1 SGHDT, CDR2 YYEEEE. Deletions cut 0 bases from V and 4 bases from J, with 2 bases between. The CDR3 runs 11 residues. CDR3 sequence reads: CASSLGYEQYF. CDR3 sequence (DNA): TGTGCCAGCAGCTTGGGGTACGAGCAGTACTTC.

J is TRBJ2-7 and V is TRBV5-5, with TRBD2 identical over 8 bases. The length of the CDR3 is 14 residues. The trim removed 0 bases at V and 6 bases at J, leaving 5 bases unmatched. Germline lookup yields CDR1 SGHKS and CDR2 YYEKEE (reference sequence). CDR3 nucleotides: TGTGCCAGCAGCTTGGTCGGGAGGGCCACCGAGCAGTACTTC. It translates to CASSLVGRATEQYF.

The chain joins TRBV25-1 to TRBJ1-4; 9 bases fit TRBD1. Germline trimming cut 3 bases from V and 8 bases from J; bases unmatched to any gene: 7. Per the germline V gene, CDR1 is MGHDK and CDR2 is SYGVNS. There are 15 residues in the CDR3. The CDR3: CASSEFTGGAEKLFF. CDR3 nucleotide sequence: TGTGCCAGCAGTGAGTTTACAGGGGGCGCGGAAAAACTGTTTTTT.

This chain connects TRBV5-1 to TRBJ1-1; 7 bases are shared with TRBD1. Germline-derived CDR1 and CDR2 are SGHRS and YFSETQ. The CDR3 contains 17 residues. Trimming took 3 bases from V and 4 from J; bases not matched to a gene: 15. CDR3 in DNA: TGCGCCAGCAGCTGGATAGGGGGCGGAGGGGGCGGCACTGAAGCTTTCTTT. Its protein product is CASSWIGGGGGGTEAFF.